This TCR beta chain was documented in a study of shared clonotypes between healthy human individuals. The study's findings and limits: The low donor count limited represented genetic and exposure-history diversity. The study generally estimated greater richness for naive than memory subsets.

Between the trimmed V and J ends, which lost 2 bases and 3 bases, there was a span of 8 bases. This CDR3 is built from 14 residues. Germline loops: CDR1 LNHDA, CDR2 SQIVND (reference sequence). This clone has just a few counts. Its specificity is unknown. Only in-frame clones appear in the TCRdb table, and some are missing; sequencing was by immunoSEQ multiplex PCR. This table has roughly 530,000 clones, 90% to 97% appearing once. The chain has TRBV19 and TRBJ1-5; no firm D call. Sequenced sample: naive CD4+ T cells sorted from blood. Noted subset: CD45RA+ positively selected. The sequence was obtained from a woman in her twenties or thirties in good health. The CDR3 region has the DNA TGTGCCAGTAGTATAACCAGCCCCAATCAGCCCCAGCATTTT. It encodes CASSITSPNQPQHF. Complete variable domain (other parts from reference TRBV19 and TRBJ1-5): DGGITQSPKYLFRKEGQNVTLSCEQNLNHDAMYWYRQDPGQGLRLIYYSQIVNDFQKGDIAEGYSVSREKKESFPLTVTSAQKNPTAFYLCASSITSPNQPQHFGDGTRLSIL.